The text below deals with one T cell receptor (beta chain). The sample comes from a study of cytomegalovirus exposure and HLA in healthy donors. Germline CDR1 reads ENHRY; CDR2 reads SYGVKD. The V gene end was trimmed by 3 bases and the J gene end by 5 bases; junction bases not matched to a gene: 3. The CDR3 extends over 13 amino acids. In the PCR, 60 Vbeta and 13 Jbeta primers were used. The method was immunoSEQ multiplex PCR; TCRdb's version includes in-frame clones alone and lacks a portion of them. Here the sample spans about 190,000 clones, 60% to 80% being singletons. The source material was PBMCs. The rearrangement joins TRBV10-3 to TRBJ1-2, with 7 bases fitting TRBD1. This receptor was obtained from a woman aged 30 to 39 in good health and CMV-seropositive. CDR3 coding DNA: TGTGCCATCAGTGAACGACAGGGTTATGGCTACACCTTC. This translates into CAISERQGYGYTF.